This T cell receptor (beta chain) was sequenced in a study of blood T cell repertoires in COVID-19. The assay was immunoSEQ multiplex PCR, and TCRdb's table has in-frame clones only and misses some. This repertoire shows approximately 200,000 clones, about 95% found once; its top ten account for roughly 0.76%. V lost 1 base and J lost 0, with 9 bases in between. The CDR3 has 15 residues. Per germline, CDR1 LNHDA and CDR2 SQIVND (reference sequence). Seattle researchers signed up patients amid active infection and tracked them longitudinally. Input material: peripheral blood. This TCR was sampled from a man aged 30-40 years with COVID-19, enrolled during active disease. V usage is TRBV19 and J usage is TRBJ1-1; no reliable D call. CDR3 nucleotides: TGTGCCAGTAGTATAGGTACTGAGATGAACACTGAAGCTTTCTTT. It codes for CASSIGTEMNTEAFF. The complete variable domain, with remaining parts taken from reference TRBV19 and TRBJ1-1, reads DGGITQSPKYLFRKEGQNVTLSCEQNLNHDAMYWYRQDPGQGLRLIYYSQIVNDFQKGDIAEGYSVSREKKESFPLTVTSAQKNPTAFYLCASSIGTEMNTEAFFGQGTRLTVV.